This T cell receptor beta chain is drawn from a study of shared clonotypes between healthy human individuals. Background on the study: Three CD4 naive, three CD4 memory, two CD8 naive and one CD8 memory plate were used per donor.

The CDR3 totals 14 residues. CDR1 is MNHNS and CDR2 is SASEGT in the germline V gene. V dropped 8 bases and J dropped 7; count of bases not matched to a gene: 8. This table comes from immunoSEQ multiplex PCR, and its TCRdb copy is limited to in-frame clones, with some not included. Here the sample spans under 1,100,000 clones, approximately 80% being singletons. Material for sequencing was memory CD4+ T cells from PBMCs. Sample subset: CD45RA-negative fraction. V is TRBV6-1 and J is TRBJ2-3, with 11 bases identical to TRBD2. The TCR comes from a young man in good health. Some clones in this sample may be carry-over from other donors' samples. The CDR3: CASVLAGVQYTQYF. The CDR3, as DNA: TGTGCCAGCGTACTAGCGGGAGTGCAGTATACGCAGTATTTT.